The 9 T cell receptor beta chains below all came from one sample that was sequenced in a study of cytomegalovirus exposure and HLA in healthy donors (dated 2017 in TCRdb). The library was built by means of the immunoSEQ multiplex PCR assay. For the multiplex PCR, a mixture combining 60 forward primers for TCR Vbeta segments and 13 reverse primers for TCR Jbeta segments was used. Not all clones reach the TCRdb copy of this immuneACCESS table, which keeps in-frame sequences only. Checked studies attribute under half of the gap to unresolved V genes and leave the rest unexplained. Across this sample there are 150,000 to 200,000 clones, with roughly 85% seen only once. Approximately 0.69% of the sample lies in the top ten. The sample consisted of PBMCs. These receptors all come from a middle-aged woman in good health and CMV-seronegative.

This clone has a handful of counts. The CDR3 DNA is TGTGCCAGCACTTTTCGGGTGTCTAGCACAGATACGCAGTATTTT. Protein: CASTFRVSSTDTQYF. The chain carries TRBV6-6 and TRBJ2-3; D gene uncertain. The germline V gene has CDR1 MNHNY and CDR2 SVGAGI (reference sequence). This CDR3 has 15 amino acids. The V gene lost 7 bases and the J gene lost 0 bases, with 14 bases spanning the gap.

This clone came up a few times. The chain combines TRBV2 with TRBJ1-4, with a possible D match to TRBD1 (6 bases). CDR1 and CDR2 from the germline V gene are SNHLY and FYNNEI. This CDR3 contains 14 residues. The V end was cut by 6 bases, the J end by 8 bases, with 16 bases between. This CDR3 reads CASSLGQGREKLFF. For the CDR3, the DNA is TGTGCCAGCAGCCTCGGTCAGGGGCGAGAAAAACTGTTTTTT.

The chain couples TRBV29-1 to TRBJ2-6; no firm D call. Trimming shortened V by 3 bases and J by 4 bases, and 7 bases separated the two germline ends. This CDR3 contains 13 residues. CDR1 is SQVTM and CDR2 is ANQGSEA in the germline V gene. The CDR3 spells CSVEQSGANVLTF. The CDR3 DNA sequence: TGCAGCGTTGAGCAGTCCGGGGCCAACGTCCTGACTTTC.

The J gene is TRBJ2-1, the V gene TRBV7-8, with a possible D match to TRBD2 (5 bases). Germline lookup yields CDR1 SGHVS and CDR2 FQNEAQ. The V gene lost 1 base and the J gene lost 3 bases, with 10 bases spanning the gap. This CDR3 is built from 15 residues. This CDR3 is CASSLGLRVYNEQFF. CDR3 DNA: TGTGCCAGCAGCTTAGGCCTGCGGGTCTACAATGAGCAGTTCTTC.

This chain uses TRBV4-3 with TRBJ2-1; a possible D gene is TRBD2 (6 bases). The CDR3 runs to 16 residues. Germline lookup yields CDR1 LGHNA and CDR2 YSLEER. V was shortened by 0 bases and J by 1 base, with 10 bases between the two germline ends. The CDR3 coding sequence is TGCGCCAGCAGCCAAGATTGGGGGAGGTCCTACAATGAGCAGTTCTTC. Encoded protein: CASSQDWGRSYNEQFF.

The genes are TRBV5-1 and TRBJ2-7; 12 bases line up with TRBD1. CDR1 is SGHRS, CDR2 YFSETQ, per germline. J lost 6 bases, V lost 4 bases, and 5 bases had no gene match. This CDR3 has 14 residues. In DNA, the CDR3 is TGCGCCAGCAGCCCCGGGACAGGGGGCCTCGAGCAGTACTTC. Residues: CASSPGTGGLEQYF.

V gene TRBV27 combines with J gene TRBJ2-7; D may be TRBD2 (5 bases). The CDR3 totals 14 residues. The germline V gene encodes CDR1 MNHEY and CDR2 SMNVEV (reference sequence). The V gene lost 5 bases and the J gene lost 2 bases, with 13 bases spanning the gap. CDR3 DNA sequence: TGTGCCAGCAGTCCCCGGCGGGTTCCCTACGAGCAGTACTTC. As protein: CASSPRRVPYEQYF.

On this clone: The junction does not match germline at one end; this may be a read error. This chain uses TRBV7-8 with TRBJ2-1; 11 bases align to TRBD2. The V gene's germline CDR1 is SGHVS and CDR2 FQNEAQ. The CDR3 has 18 amino acids. CDR3 protein: CASTLQAPNSGRASEQFF. In nucleotides, the CDR3 is TGTGCCAGCACCTTACAGGCCCCAAATAGCGGGAGGGCGAGTGAGCAGTTCTTC.

This chain joins TRBV5-8 and TRBJ2-5; 7 positions match TRBD2. Unmatched junction bases numbered 5, after V lost 4 bases and J lost 2 bases. The germline V gene has CDR1 SGHTS and CDR2 YDEGEE. This CDR3 comprises 14 residues. CDR3 bases: TGTGCCAGCAGCCCGAGGACTAGGCAAGAGACCCAGTACTTC. Its translation: CASSPRTRQETQYF.